The 21 T cell receptor beta chains below were found in one sample sequenced in a study of T-cell memory formation after mild COVID-19. TCRdb passed the 5' RACE reads through MiXCR, listing each CDR3 protein once. The table has roughly 350,000 distinct CDR3 sequences, over 20% seen once. The sample was PBMCs or a T cell subset sorted from them (not recorded which). These receptors were collected from an adult woman who had mild COVID-19 (a few samples of this study predate the infection). Cell type and time point are not known.

The chain uses TRBV4-1 and TRBJ2-3, with TRBD2 identical over 11 bases. Trimming at V came to 0 bases and at J to 6 bases, leaving 8 bases not matched to a gene. This CDR3 region has 17 residues. CDR1 and CDR2 from the germline V gene are MGHRA and YSYEKL. CDR3 loop: CASSQDQGSGGADTQYF. CDR3 coding DNA: TGCGCCAGCAGCCAAGATCAAGGTAGCGGGGGGGCGGATACGCAGTATTTT.

In this sample, this clonotype turned up a few times. V and J are TRBV9 and TRBJ2-5; 8 bases are a match to TRBD2. In germline, CDR1 is SGDLS, CDR2 YYNGEE. V shed 3 bases, J shed 4 bases, and the junction held 8 bases outside the gene matches. The CDR3 has 15 amino acids. The CDR3 here is CASSAGGANGETQYF. In nucleotides, the CDR3 is TGTGCCAGCAGCGCCGGGGGGGCCAACGGAGAGACCCAGTACTTC.

The chain has TRBV3-1 and TRBJ2-3; possibly TRBD2 for D (6 bases). This CDR3 comprises 14 residues. V shed 5 bases and J shed 0 bases, with 9 bases lying between them. Germline V lookup: CDR1 LGHDT, CDR2 YNNKEL (reference sequence). This CDR3 reads CASSIAESTDTQYF. CDR3 in DNA: TGTGCCAGCAGCATAGCGGAAAGCACAGATACGCAGTATTTT.

The chain employs TRBV18 and TRBJ1-4; tentatively, D is TRBD1 (5 bases). The CDR3 is 14 amino acids. V lost 6 bases, J lost 8 bases, and 16 bases lay in between. CDR1 is KGHSH, CDR2 LQKENI, per germline. CDR3 in DNA: TGTGCCAGCTCCCCCCAGGGAGAGGGGGAAAAACTGTTTTTT. As protein: CASSPQGEGEKLFF.

This clonotype was seen more than once but under ten times. J is TRBJ2-3 and V is TRBV5-1; D is tentatively TRBD1 or TRBD2 (5 bases each). V shed 4 bases and J shed 2 bases, with 14 bases lying between them. This CDR3 has 15 residues. Per germline, CDR1 SGHRS and CDR2 YFSETQ. CDR3 sequence reads: CASSTGPGTTDTQYF. The CDR3 region has the DNA TGCGCCAGCAGCACCGGTCCCGGGACCACAGATACGCAGTATTTT.

The chain couples TRBV7-9 to TRBJ2-7; D not certain. CDR3 size: 12 residues. Germline assignment: CDR1 SEHNR and CDR2 FQNEAQ (reference sequence). V dropped 7 bases and J dropped 5 bases, with 12 bases sitting between them. CDR3 in DNA: TGTGCCAGCACCTATTACGAGGACGAGCAGTACTTC. Protein sequence: CASTYYEDEQYF.

This chain uses TRBV3-1 with TRBJ2-3; TRBD2 is a possible D gene (7 bases). Germline values: CDR1 LGHDT, CDR2 YNNKEL (reference sequence). V shed 1 base and J shed 0 bases, with 14 bases lying between them. CDR3 length: 17 residues. CDR3 sequence reads: CASSQVFGGPSTDTQYF. CDR3 DNA sequence: TGTGCCAGCAGCCAAGTTTTCGGGGGGCCGAGCACAGATACGCAGTATTTT.

V gene TRBV6-2 or TRBV6-3 combines with J gene TRBJ2-3; 15 bases match TRBD2. Germline V gene data show CDR1 as MNHEY and CDR2 as SVGEGT. CDR3 length equals 21 residues. Unmatched junction bases numbered 19, after V lost 5 bases and J lost 4 bases. In DNA, the CDR3 is TGTGCCAGCAGTGAAAACCTACCGGGACTAGCGGGAGGAAGAGGCGCAGATACGCAGTATTTT. Its protein product is CASSENLPGLAGGRGADTQYF.

V is TRBV24-1 and J is TRBJ1-5; 8 bases are a match to TRBD1. V lost 3 bases, J lost 5 bases, and 5 bases stayed unmatched. This CDR3 comprises 15 residues. Germline V gene sequence: CDR1 KGHDR, CDR2 SFDVKD. CDR3 in DNA: TGTGCCACCAGTGATAGGACAGGGATCGATCAGCCCCAGCATTTT. It is translated as CATSDRTGIDQPQHF.

This clonotype was seen more than once but under ten times. The J gene is TRBJ1-1, the V gene TRBV9; perhaps TRBD1 as D (6 bases). The CDR3 runs 15 residues. Trimming pared 4 bases from V and 0 bases from J, leaving 13 bases between. Germline V gives CDR1 SGDLS, CDR2 YYNGEE. In DNA form, the CDR3 reads TGTGCCAGCAGCACAGCTGACAGGTTGAACACTGAAGCTTTCTTT. This sequence encodes CASSTADRLNTEAFF.

Ten or more counts support this clonotype. The rearrangement uses TRBV15 and TRBJ2-7, with TRBD1 matching 9 bases. The germline gives CDR1 LNHNV, CDR2 YYDKDF (reference sequence). The junction had 16 bases not matched to a gene; V was cut back by 1 base and J by 9 bases. This CDR3 contains 17 residues. This CDR3 is CATSRVIGTGSREGQYF. CDR3 DNA sequence: TGTGCCACCAGCAGAGTAATAGGGACAGGGAGTCGAGAAGGGCAGTACTTC.

V gene TRBV7-3 combines with J gene TRBJ2-7; the D is unclear. With 2 bases removed from V and 2 bases from J, the gap between germline ends came to 16 bases. Germline assignment: CDR1 SGHTA and CDR2 FQGTGA. This CDR3 spans 16 amino acids. The CDR3 loop reads CASSLGKVPNPYEQYF. The CDR3 bases are TGTGCCAGCAGCTTAGGAAAGGTCCCCAACCCCTACGAGCAGTACTTC. The whole variable domain, filled in from reference TRBV7-3 and TRBJ2-7, reads GAGVSQTPSNKVTEKGKYVELRCDPISGHTALYWYRQSLGQGPEFLIYFQGTGAADDSGLPNDRFFAVRPEGSVSTLKIQRTERGDSAVYLCASSLGKVPNPYEQYFGPGTRLTVT.

There are a few counts of this clonotype. The chain couples TRBV28 to TRBJ2-7; D gene unclear. Germline V gene data show CDR1 as MDHEN and CDR2 as SYDVKM. V was pared by 5 bases and J by 2 bases, with 7 bases between. The CDR3 is 12 amino acids. CDR3 in DNA: TGTGCCAGCAGTCCCTCCCCCTACGAGCAGTACTTC. Encoded protein: CASSPSPYEQYF.

This clonotype came up a few times. The chain employs TRBV10-3 and TRBJ2-3, with D perhaps matching TRBD2 (5 bases). This CDR3 is 15 amino acids long. Germline loops: CDR1 ENHRY, CDR2 SYGVKD. With 8 bases removed from V and 1 base from J, the gap between germline ends came to 16 bases. The CDR3 sequence is CAIGSGYERTDTQYF. The CDR3 DNA reads as TGTGCCATCGGGAGCGGCTACGAACGCACAGATACGCAGTATTTT.

The rearrangement uses TRBV27 and TRBJ1-1, with D maybe TRBD1 (5 bases). The germline V gene encodes CDR1 MNHEY and CDR2 SMNVEV (reference sequence). This CDR3 has 15 residues. V lost 0 bases and J 10 bases, leaving 18 bases between the germline ends. CDR3 sequence (DNA): TGTGCCAGCAGTTTATCTCCCAACCCGGGGGTAGGAGCTTTCTTT. Residues: CASSLSPNPGVGAFF.

This clonotype was observed a handful of times. The rearrangement links TRBV18 to TRBJ2-7; the D gene is possibly TRBD2 (6 bases). This CDR3 is 16 amino acids long. Per the germline V gene, CDR1 is KGHSH and CDR2 is LQKENI. Trimming left V 0 bases short and J 7 bases short, with 19 bases between. CDR3: CASSPPVAVDGGEQYF. CDR3 in DNA: TGTGCCAGCTCACCACCGGTGGCAGTCGATGGGGGGGAGCAGTACTTC.

The rearrangement links TRBV3-1 to TRBJ2-5, with D unresolved. The V end lost 4 bases, the J end lost 5 bases, and 17 bases lay between the germline ends. This CDR3 region has 15 residues. From germline, CDR1 is LGHDT and CDR2 YNNKEL (reference sequence). DNA of the CDR3: TGTGCCAGCAGCCCCCGCCTTAGCCGGATGGAGACCCAGTACTTC. Translating gives CASSPRLSRMETQYF.

The genes are TRBV11-2 and TRBJ2-5, with D uncertain. The CDR3 is 13 amino acids. V lost 6 bases, J lost 5 bases, and 13 bases lay in between. Germline V lookup: CDR1 SGHAT, CDR2 FQNNGV. CDR3 residues: CASRAWDRETQYF. In DNA, the CDR3 is TGTGCCAGCAGAGCATGGGATCGGGAGACCCAGTACTTC.

This clonotype was counted between two and nine times. J is TRBJ2-7 and V is TRBV7-9, with D perhaps TRBD2 (5 bases). There are 13 residues in the CDR3. Germline CDR1 is SEHNR and CDR2 is FQNEAQ (reference sequence). V was shortened by 4 bases and J by 12 bases, with 19 bases between the two germline ends. The CDR3 protein is CASSYDGVSVWYF. CDR3 sequence (DNA): TGTGCCAGCAGCTATGACGGGGTCTCCGTTTGGTACTTC. Variable domain in full (rest from reference TRBV7-9 and TRBJ2-7): DTGVSQNPRHKITKRGQNVTFRCDPISEHNRLYWYRQTLGQGPEFLTYFQNEAQLEKSRLLSDRFSAERPKGSFSTLEIQRTEQGDSAMYLCASSYDGVSVWYFGPGTRLTVT.

Comment on this clonotype: A read error may account for a junction end that differs from germline. The chain recombines TRBV7-9 with TRBJ2-2; D possibly corresponds to TRBD2 (5 bases). Germline V gene data show CDR1 as SEHNR and CDR2 as FQNEAQ (reference sequence). This CDR3 spans 12 amino acids. The CDR3 region is CASSRLTGELFF. The CDR3 DNA reads as TGTGCCAGCAGCCGACTAACCGGCGAGCTGTTTTTT.

This clonotype showed up just a few times. The CDR3 coding sequence is TGCAGCGTGTCTCCGGGACAGTTGTACGAGCAGTACTTC. It translates to CSVSPGQLYEQYF. This chain joins TRBV29-1 and TRBJ2-7; 7 bases match TRBD1. Germline V lookup: CDR1 SQVTM, CDR2 ANQGSEA. V lost 6 bases and J lost 4; bases outside the gene matches: 9. The CDR3 loop spans 13 amino acids.